Presented here are 32 T cell receptor beta chains from one specimen sequenced in a study of blood T cell repertoires in COVID-19. Some clones are missing from TCRdb's copy, which holds only in-frame ones; the method was immunoSEQ multiplex PCR. The sample lists some 90,000 clones, about 89% occurring once. Sequencing input: peripheral blood. The receptors were sampled from a man in his fifties or sixties with acute or convalescent COVID-19.

The chain has TRBV28 and TRBJ1-1; 7 bases agree with TRBD1. CDR1 and CDR2 from the germline V gene are MDHEN and SYDVKM. The ends lost 5 bases at V and 10 bases at J; junction bases unmatched: 16. There are 15 residues in the CDR3. CDR3 nucleotide sequence: TGTGCCAGCAGTAATGAAGTACGGACAGGACCGGGAGCTTTCTTT. It specifies CASSNEVRTGPGAFF. The full variable domain, its missing parts supplied by reference TRBV28 and TRBJ1-1, is DVKVTQSSRYLVKRTGEKVFLECVQDMDHENMFWYRQDPGLGLRLIYFSYDVKMKEKGDIPEGYSVSREKKERFSLILESASTNQTSMYLCASSNEVRTGPGAFFGQGTRLTVV.

This chain uses TRBV4-2 with TRBJ2-5, with TRBD2 identical over 11 bases. V was pared by 7 bases and J by 4 bases, with 8 bases of the junction left unmatched. Germline CDR1 and CDR2: LGHNA and YNFKEQ. The CDR3 runs 15 residues. The chain's CDR3 is CASTLAGGVGETQYF. CDR3 nucleotides: TGTGCCAGCACCCTAGCGGGGGGAGTAGGAGAGACCCAGTACTTC.

This chain joins TRBV14 and TRBJ2-2; 7 bases map to TRBD1. Germline V lookup: CDR1 SGHDN, CDR2 FVKESK. The CDR3 loop spans 16 amino acids. With V trimmed by 3 bases and J by 5 bases, 9 bases remained unmatched. The CDR3 bases are TGTGCCAGCAGCCAGAATACAGGGGTTGGGACCGGGGAGCTGTTTTTT. This encodes CASSQNTGVGTGELFF. Full variable domain (outside the CDR3, taken from reference TRBV14 and TRBJ2-2): EAGVTQFPSHSVIEKGQTVTLRCDPISGHDNLYWYRRVMGKEIKFLLHFVKESKQDESGMPNNRFLAERTGGTYSTLKVQPAELEDSGVYFCASSQNTGVGTGELFFGEGSRLTVL.

The gene calls are TRBV7-2 and TRBJ1-2; D possibly corresponds to TRBD1 (6 bases). Trimming left V 6 bases short and J 2 bases short, with 13 bases between. Germline CDR1 reads SGHTA; CDR2 reads FQGNSA. This CDR3 has 14 amino acids. DNA for the CDR3: TGTGCCAGCAGAGGACAGCTTTCCAACTATGGCTACACCTTC. The encoded protein is CASRGQLSNYGYTF.

The gene calls are TRBV7-8 and TRBJ1-2, with 10 bases fitting TRBD1. The CDR3 has 17 residues. Trimming at V came to 5 bases and at J to 6 bases, leaving 15 bases not matched to a gene. Germline V gene data show CDR1 as SGHVS and CDR2 as FQNEAQ. This chain's CDR3 is CASSLSRDRGRVHGYTF. As DNA, the CDR3 is TGTGCCAGCAGCCTATCACGGGACAGGGGCCGAGTACATGGCTACACCTTC.

CDR3 sequence (DNA): TGTGCCAGCCGAAAAATAGCGGGGGAAGACAATGAGCAGTTCTTC. Its translation is CASRKIAGEDNEQFF. The chain has TRBV6-5 and TRBJ2-1, with TRBD2 identical over 9 bases. The CDR3 is 15 residues long. Germline CDR1 is MNHEY and CDR2 is SVGAGI. Trimming at V came to 8 bases and at J to 5 bases, leaving 10 bases not matched to a gene.

The chain joins TRBV7-2 to TRBJ1-2; no clear D gene. V gave up 4 bases and J gave up 4 bases, with 7 bases separating them. Germline CDR1 and CDR2: SGHTA and FQGNSA. The CDR3 spans 12 residues. The CDR3: CASSYRSYGYTF. The CDR3 region has the DNA TGTGCCAGCAGCTATCGGAGCTATGGCTACACCTTC.

The CDR3 region is CASSPRGTPINEKLFF. The CDR3 bases are TGCGCCAGCAGCCCCAGAGGGACTCCCATTAATGAAAAACTGTTTTTT. V and J are TRBV5-1 and TRBJ1-4, with D possibly matching TRBD1 (5 bases). Trimming took off 4 bases at V and 4 bases at J, with 17 bases between the two ends. In germline, CDR1 is SGHRS, CDR2 YFSETQ. CDR3 length equals 16 residues. The variable domain in full, with the rest retrieved from reference TRBV5-1 and TRBJ1-4, is KAGVTQTPRYLIKTRGQQVTLSCSPISGHRSVSWYQQTPGQGLQFLFEYFSETQRNKGNFPGRFSGRQFSNSRSEMNVSTLELGDSALYLCASSPRGTPINEKLFFGSGTQLSVL.

This sequence joins TRBV7-9 and TRBJ1-1; 7 bases align to TRBD1. CDR1 is SEHNR, CDR2 FQNEAQ, per germline (reference sequence). There are 15 residues in the CDR3. The junction had 6 bases not matched to a gene; V was cut back by 5 bases and J by 0 bases. The CDR3 coding sequence is TGTGCCAGCAGCAACAGACAGGGTATGAACACTGAAGCTTTCTTT. Translating it yields CASSNRQGMNTEAFF.

This rearrangement joins TRBV7-2 to TRBJ1-6; weak D call: TRBD1 (6 bases). The V end lost 5 bases, the J end lost 0 bases, and 20 bases lay between the germline ends. The CDR3 is 19 amino acids. Germline assignment: CDR1 SGHTA and CDR2 FQGNSA. The CDR3 DNA reads as TGTGCCAGCAGCCCCCGGCCGGCGGGGGCCGGCTCCTATAATTCACCCCTCCACTTT. Translating it yields CASSPRPAGAGSYNSPLHF.

CDR3 sequence: CASSPPTPGGRTEAFF. The CDR3 DNA reads as TGTGCCAGCTCACCCCCAACACCGGGGGGGCGAACTGAAGCTTTCTTT. The gene calls are TRBV18 and TRBJ1-1, with a possible D match to TRBD1 (6 bases). V was cut by 3 bases and J by 5 bases, with 19 bases left in between. This CDR3 contains 16 residues. Germline V CDR1 and CDR2: KGHSH, LQKENI.

This chain's CDR3 is CASSSKTRLAGVRDTQYF. The CDR3 DNA reads TGTGCCAGCAGTTCTAAGACCCGACTAGCGGGGGTTCGAGATACGCAGTATTTT. This chain links TRBV7-9 with TRBJ2-3; TRBD2 matches at 12 bases. This CDR3 contains 18 residues. V was clipped by 6 bases and J by 5 bases; unmatched bases: 15. Germline V gene lookup returns CDR1 SEHNR and CDR2 FQNEAQ (reference sequence).

The chain uses TRBV9 and TRBJ1-2; D is uncertain. The V end was cut by 0 bases, the J end by 2 bases, with 14 bases between. The germline V gene encodes CDR1 SGDLS and CDR2 YYNGEE. This CDR3 comprises 16 residues. The CDR3 nucleotides are TGTGCCAGCAGCGTAGAAGGTGGAGGGTTCAACTATGGCTACACCTTC. It is translated as CASSVEGGGFNYGYTF.

This CDR3 is CASRVLTGSGNTIYF. The CDR3 region has the DNA TGTGCCAGCAGAGTTTTGACAGGCTCTGGAAACACCATATATTTT. V gene TRBV6-5 combines with J gene TRBJ1-3; tentatively, D is TRBD1 (6 bases). The CDR3 has 15 residues. Trimming stripped 6 bases from V and 0 bases from J, with 12 bases between. Germline V gene lookup returns CDR1 MNHEY and CDR2 SVGAGI.

This clone has a single count. V and J are TRBV11-2 and TRBJ2-1, with D uncertain. The CDR3 has 13 amino acids. Germline V gives CDR1 SGHAT, CDR2 FQNNGV. Trimming cost V 7 bases and J 1 base, with 8 bases left between them. The CDR3 spells CASIHGSYNEQFF. The CDR3 DNA is TGTGCCAGCATACACGGGTCCTACAATGAGCAGTTCTTC.

This clone occurred once. The V and J genes are TRBV30 and TRBJ1-1, with D unclear. The germline V gene has CDR1 GTSNPN and CDR2 SVGIG (reference sequence). V was clipped by 5 bases and J by 9 bases, with 19 bases between them. The CDR3 totals 13 residues. In DNA, the CDR3 is TGTGCCTGGCGACGACCAAACCAGGTACAAGCTTTCTTT. Translated, it gives CAWRRPNQVQAFF.

The chain employs TRBV5-6 and TRBJ1-2; D gene unclear. There are 14 residues in the CDR3. V was clipped by 2 bases and J by 2 bases, with 10 bases between them. Per the germline V gene, CDR1 is SGHDT and CDR2 is YYEEEE. The CDR3 sequence: CASSLNQVNYGYTF. CDR3 nucleotides: TGTGCCAGCAGCTTAAACCAGGTGAACTATGGCTACACCTTC. Based on the CDR3 plus reference TRBV5-6 and TRBJ1-2, the full variable domain is DAGVTQSPTHLIKTRGQQVTLRCSPKSGHDTVSWYQQALGQGPQFIFQYYEEEERQRGNFPDRFSGHQFPNYSSELNVNALLLGDSALYLCASSLNQVNYGYTFGSGTRLTVV.

The J gene is TRBJ1-2, the V gene TRBV25-1, with a tentative D call TRBD1 (6 bases). Trimming left V 4 bases short and J 5 bases short, with 17 bases between. The CDR3 spans 15 residues. Germline V gives CDR1 MGHDK, CDR2 SYGVNS. The chain's CDR3 is CASSVSRGQKYGYTF. CDR3 nucleotides: TGTGCCAGCAGTGTCTCTCGAGGACAGAAGTATGGCTACACCTTC.

Only a few counts were recorded for this clone. V is TRBV30 and J is TRBJ1-1; D is ambiguous. Between the trimmed V and J ends, which lost 2 bases and 7 bases, there was a span of 8 bases. Per the germline V gene, CDR1 is GTSNPN and CDR2 is SVGIG (reference sequence). The CDR3 is 11 residues long. In DNA form, the CDR3 reads TGTGCCTGGAGTATAGCCCGTGAAGCTTTCTTT. As protein: CAWSIAREAFF.

The V call is TRBV30, the J call TRBJ1-4; TRBD1 matches 10 bases. V lost 0 bases to trimming and J lost 11 bases; unmatched junction nucleotides: 9. This CDR3 contains 15 residues. Germline CDR1 is GTSNPN and CDR2 is SVGIG (reference sequence). CDR3 sequence reads: CAWSVYRTGGRKLFF. CDR3 nucleotides: TGTGCCTGGAGTGTATATAGGACAGGGGGTCGGAAACTGTTTTTT.

The gene calls are TRBV28 and TRBJ1-2; D is perhaps TRBD1 (5 bases). V gave up 8 bases and J gave up 3 bases, with 13 bases separating them. This CDR3 region has 13 residues. Per the germline V gene, CDR1 is MDHEN and CDR2 is SYDVKM. CDR3: CASGDSLDYGYTF. The DNA for the CDR3 is TGTGCCAGCGGCGACAGCCTCGACTATGGCTACACCTTC.

The genes are TRBV20-1 and TRBJ2-1; weak D call: TRBD2 (6 bases). V was cut by 1 base and J by 9 bases, with 7 bases left in between. This CDR3 is built from 11 residues. Germline V gene data show CDR1 as DFQATT and CDR2 as SNEGSKA (reference sequence). The CDR3 loop reads CSARVGGEQFF. As DNA, the CDR3 is TGCAGTGCTAGAGTGGGGGGTGAGCAGTTCTTC.

The CDR3 sequence is CASSRGGGNQPQHF. The CDR3 nucleotides are TGTGCCAGCAGCCGAGGAGGCGGTAATCAGCCCCAGCATTTT. This rearrangement joins TRBV3-1 (or the pseudogene TRBV3-2) to TRBJ1-5, with D hard to call. The CDR3 is 14 amino acids. Germline CDR1 and CDR2: LGHDT and YNNKEL (reference sequence). The ends were cut back, 4 bases at V and 4 bases at J, with 11 bases in the middle.

A single count supports this clone. The gene calls are TRBV5-1 and TRBJ1-6; perhaps TRBD1 as D (5 bases). The CDR3 is 15 residues long. Germline CDR1 is SGHRS and CDR2 is YFSETQ. V dropped 0 bases and J dropped 9 bases, with 13 bases sitting between them. The CDR3 spells CASSLAGQGRSPLHF. The CDR3 DNA is TGCGCCAGCAGCTTGGCCGGGCAGGGCCGTTCACCCCTCCACTTT.

V usage is TRBV6-1 and J usage is TRBJ2-7; maybe TRBD1 (5 bases). Germline V gene lookup returns CDR1 MNHNS and CDR2 SASEGT. V gave up 0 bases and J gave up 3 bases, with 12 bases separating them. The CDR3 length is 15 residues. DNA of the CDR3: TGTGCCAGCAGTGAAGCTGGGCAGGGATTCTACGAGCAGTACGTC. This sequence encodes CASSEAGQGFYEQYV.

This clone has just one count. This chain links TRBV4-1 with TRBJ1-4; D gene ambiguous. CDR3 length: 15 amino acids. V shed 1 base and J shed 7 bases, with 13 bases lying between them. Germline values: CDR1 MGHRA, CDR2 YSYEKL. This CDR3 reads CASSQVSGSGEKLFF. The CDR3 DNA follows: TGCGCCAGCAGCCAAGTTTCGGGTTCTGGTGAAAAACTGTTTTTT.

This sequence joins TRBV11-2 and TRBJ2-7, with a tentative D call TRBD1 (5 bases). Germline values: CDR1 SGHAT, CDR2 FQNNGV. Deletions cut 3 bases from V and 6 bases from J, with 9 bases between. There are 12 residues in the CDR3. The CDR3, as DNA: TGTGCCAGCAGCTTTCGCAGGGCCGAGCAGTACTTC. It encodes CASSFRRAEQYF.

This clone has only one observation. CDR3 DNA sequence: TGTGCCAGCAGCTTAGGCGGGTTCGCTTCACCCCTCCACTTT. It codes for CASSLGGFASPLHF. The rearrangement joins TRBV7-2 to TRBJ1-6, with no clear D. Trimming took 1 base from V and 9 from J, leaving 10 bases between them. The CDR3 spans 14 residues. CDR1 is SGHTA and CDR2 is FQGNSA in the germline V gene.

This sequence joins TRBV20-1 and TRBJ2-7; 8 bases are a match to TRBD2. CDR1 and CDR2 from the germline V gene are DFQATT and SNEGSKA (reference sequence). V lost 3 bases and J lost 3; bases outside the gene matches: 4. This CDR3 spans 13 amino acids. CDR3 DNA sequence: TGCAGTGCTAGTAGCCTAGCGGGCTACGAGCAGTACGTC. It is translated as CSASSLAGYEQYV.

This clone has just one count. The chain links TRBV30 to TRBJ2-2; D possibly corresponds to TRBD1 (5 bases). The V gene's germline CDR1 is GTSNPN and CDR2 SVGIG (reference sequence). CDR3 size: 12 residues. V was trimmed by 5 bases and J by 5 bases, leaving 9 bases between them. CDR3 sequence reads: CAWGAFTGELFF. For the CDR3, the DNA is TGTGCCTGGGGGGCCTTTACCGGGGAGCTGTTTTTT.

This CDR3 is CASSRTGTPTNYGYTF. The CDR3 DNA reads as TGTGCCAGCAGCAGAACCGGGACACCGACTAACTATGGCTACACCTTC. J is TRBJ1-2 and V is TRBV7-3; weak D call: TRBD1 (6 bases). The germline V gene encodes CDR1 SGHTA and CDR2 FQGTGA. Trimming pared 5 bases from V and 0 bases from J, leaving 16 bases between. There are 16 residues in the CDR3.

This rearrangement joins TRBV28 to TRBJ1-2; a possible D gene is TRBD1 (5 bases). V was cut by 2 bases and J by 6 bases, with 13 bases left in between. This CDR3 comprises 14 residues. Germline-derived CDR1 and CDR2 are MDHEN and SYDVKM. The CDR3 DNA reads TGTGCCAGCAGTTTAACAGGAGCTGGAAATGGCTACACCTTC. It specifies CASSLTGAGNGYTF.